One and the same sample provided the 19 T cell receptor beta chains below, sequenced in a study of blood T cell repertoires in COVID-19. Assay used: immunoSEQ multiplex PCR; TCRdb lists only in-frame clones, some missing. The sample yields 52,000 or so clones, approximately 90% seen once. What was sequenced was peripheral blood. The receptor set was obtained from a human donor in a cohort sampled during active COVID-19.

The chain employs TRBV9 and TRBJ2-1, with TRBD2 matching 13 bases. From germline, CDR1 is SGDLS and CDR2 YYNGEE. V lost 4 bases and J lost 3; bases outside the gene matches: 7. The CDR3 covers 17 residues. In DNA, the CDR3 is TGTGCCAGCAGCCGAGGACTAGCGGGAGCGGACTACAATGAGCAGTTCTTC. Translation: CASSRGLAGADYNEQFF.

V is TRBV19 and J is TRBJ1-3, with TRBD1 identical over 7 bases. In germline, CDR1 is LNHDA, CDR2 SQIVND (reference sequence). The CDR3 covers 13 residues. V lost 9 bases and J lost 0; bases outside the gene matches: 2. This CDR3 is CASRDSSGNTIYF. CDR3 in DNA: TGTGCCAGCAGGGACAGCTCTGGAAACACCATATATTTT.

J is TRBJ2-5 and V is TRBV11-1; D perhaps matches TRBD1 (6 bases). CDR3 length: 13 amino acids. Germline V gene lookup returns CDR1 SGHAT and CDR2 FQDESV (reference sequence). V dropped 6 bases and J dropped 5 bases, with 13 bases sitting between them. The CDR3 here is CASRRNRVETQYF. As DNA, the CDR3 is TGTGCCAGCAGACGTAACAGGGTGGAGACCCAGTACTTC.

This chain uses TRBV28 with TRBJ1-2; weak D call: TRBD1 (6 bases). V was pared by 8 bases and J by 4 bases, with 8 bases between. This CDR3 spans 11 amino acids. Germline V gene sequence: CDR1 MDHEN, CDR2 SYDVKM. The CDR3 DNA reads TGTGCCAGCGTGACAGGCTATGGCTACACCTTC. The encoded protein is CASVTGYGYTF.

The chain joins TRBV12-3 or TRBV12-4 to TRBJ1-3; weak D call: TRBD1 (5 bases). The CDR3 length is 13 residues. V lost 6 bases, J lost 4 bases, and 10 bases lay in between. The CDR3 nucleotides are TGTGCCAGCAGAAGGGGTACAGGAAACACCATATATTTT. This translates into CASRRGTGNTIYF.

V usage is TRBV20-1 and J usage is TRBJ2-5; no clear D gene. CDR1 DFQATT and CDR2 SNEGSKA come from the germline V gene (reference sequence). This CDR3 has 11 amino acids. CDR3 in amino acids: CSTVYQETQYF. The CDR3 coding sequence is TGCAGCACGGTTTACCAAGAGACCCAGTACTTC.

In this sample, this clone turned up once. The chain couples TRBV27 to TRBJ2-3, with a possible D match to TRBD2 (5 bases). This CDR3 contains 12 residues. Germline V gives CDR1 MNHEY, CDR2 SMNVEV (reference sequence). The V gene lost 5 bases and the J gene lost 8 bases, with 11 bases spanning the gap. For the CDR3, the DNA is TGTGCCAGCAGTCCACCCCGGGGTACGCAGTATTTT. Amino acids: CASSPPRGTQYF.

This chain uses TRBV29-1 with TRBJ1-4; D may be TRBD1 (5 bases). V lost 7 bases and J lost 0, with 9 bases in between. The CDR3 loop spans 13 amino acids. Looked up from germline, CDR1 is SQVTM and CDR2 is ANQGSEA. Here the CDR3 reads CSAQGATNEKLFF. CDR3 in DNA: TGCAGCGCCCAAGGGGCAACTAATGAAAAACTGTTTTTT. Combining the CDR3 with reference TRBV29-1 and TRBJ1-4 gives the whole variable domain SAVISQKPSRDICQRGTSLTIQCQVDSQVTMMFWYRQQPGQSLTLIATANQGSEATYESGFVIDKFPISRPNLTFSTLTVSNMSPEDSSIYLCSAQGATNEKLFFGSGTQLSVL.

This chain links TRBV10-3 with TRBJ1-2; 12 bases fit TRBD1. V trimming: 4 bases; J trimming: 8 bases; junction bases outside the gene matches: 8. This CDR3 has 15 amino acids. The germline gives CDR1 ENHRY, CDR2 SYGVKD. The CDR3 DNA reads TGTGCCATCAGTGTAGGGGACAGGGGGCTGGGCGGCTACACCTTC. This codes for CAISVGDRGLGGYTF.

The chain links TRBV28 to TRBJ1-2; 9 positions agree with TRBD1. The CDR3 spans 12 residues. V dropped 7 bases and J dropped 7; count of bases not matched to a gene: 4. In germline, CDR1 is MDHEN, CDR2 SYDVKM. CDR3 sequence: CASNRGPSGYTF. For the CDR3, the DNA is TGTGCCAGCAACAGGGGGCCCTCTGGCTACACCTTC.

V and J are TRBV4-2 and TRBJ1-5; 7 nucleotides agree with TRBD1. J lost 5 bases, V lost 0 bases, and 4 bases had no gene match. CDR3 length equals 15 residues. Looked up from germline, CDR1 is LGHNA and CDR2 is YNFKEQ. CDR3 amino acids: CASSQDYRGDQPQHF. Here the CDR3 DNA reads TGTGCCAGCAGCCAAGATTACAGGGGTGATCAGCCCCAGCATTTT.

The chain links TRBV28 to TRBJ2-5; 8 nucleotides agree with TRBD2. The CDR3 loop spans 13 amino acids. The trim removed 7 bases at V and 3 bases at J, leaving 4 bases unmatched. In germline, CDR1 is MDHEN, CDR2 SYDVKM. In DNA, the CDR3 is TGTGCCAGCAATCTACTAGCGGAAGAGACCCAGTACTTC. Its translation: CASNLLAEETQYF. Combining the CDR3 with reference TRBV28 and TRBJ2-5 gives the whole variable domain DVKVTQSSRYLVKRTGEKVFLECVQDMDHENMFWYRQDPGLGLRLIYFSYDVKMKEKGDIPEGYSVSREKKERFSLILESASTNQTSMYLCASNLLAEETQYFGPGTRLLVL.

This clone was detected once. The chain couples TRBV28 to TRBJ1-6, with TRBD1 identical over 8 bases. Germline V gives CDR1 MDHEN, CDR2 SYDVKM. J lost 0 bases, V lost 6 bases, and 10 bases had no gene match. This CDR3 contains 18 residues. CDR3 bases: TGTGCCAGCAGAGACGGATGGGACAGGAGCTCCTATAATTCACCCCTCCACTTT. Protein sequence: CASRDGWDRSSYNSPLHF.

The J gene is TRBJ1-2, the V gene TRBV15; unclear D gene. Germline CDR1 and CDR2: LNHNV and YYDKDF (reference sequence). The germline V and J ends were trimmed by 0 bases and 0 bases, with 8 bases remaining between them. The CDR3 is 15 residues long. CDR3 in amino acids: CATSRDLETNYGYTF. CDR3 DNA: TGTGCCACCAGCAGAGATCTGGAGACTAACTATGGCTACACCTTC. The variable domain in full, with the rest retrieved from reference TRBV15 and TRBJ1-2, is DAMVIQNPRYQVTQFGKPVTLSCSQTLNHNVMYWYQQKSSQAPKLLFHYYDKDFNNEADTPDNFQSRRPNTSFCFLDIRSPGLGDTAMYLCATSRDLETNYGYTFGSGTRLTVV.

This chain connects TRBV9 to TRBJ2-7, with TRBD1 matching over 7 bases. The CDR3 is 15 amino acids. V lost 0 bases, J lost 2 bases, and 5 bases stayed unmatched. Germline V gene sequence: CDR1 SGDLS, CDR2 YYNGEE. The CDR3 here is CASSVEQGYAYEQYF. As DNA, the CDR3 is TGTGCCAGCAGCGTAGAACAGGGGTATGCCTACGAGCAGTACTTC.

A single count supports this clone. The chain employs TRBV16 and TRBJ2-5, with TRBD2 matching 7 bases. V shed 3 bases and J 7 bases; nucleotides not matched to a gene: 5. This CDR3 contains 13 residues. CDR1 is KGHSY and CDR2 is FQNENV in the germline V gene. The CDR3 reads CASSHGGSGTQYF. CDR3 nucleotide sequence: TGTGCCAGCAGCCACGGGGGGAGCGGGACCCAGTACTTC.

The J gene is TRBJ2-1, the V gene TRBV3-1 (or the pseudogene TRBV3-2); D is possibly TRBD1 (6 bases). CDR1 and CDR2 (germline): LGHDT, YNNKEL (reference sequence). V gave up 5 bases and J gave up 7 bases, with 21 bases separating them. The CDR3 extends over 16 amino acids. As DNA, the CDR3 is TGTGCCAGCAGCTTAACCGGGACACCTAGTACGAATGAGCAGTTCTTC. It specifies CASSLTGTPSTNEQFF.

This clone counts as medium-sized. The gene calls are TRBV28 and TRBJ2-5, with D possibly TRBD1 on 6 matching bases. V was pared by 1 base and J by 2 bases, with 14 bases between. The length of the CDR3 is 16 residues. CDR1 is MDHEN and CDR2 is SYDVKM in the germline V gene. The chain's CDR3 is CASSLFADSQQETQYF. In DNA, the CDR3 is TGTGCCAGCAGTTTATTTGCGGACAGCCAGCAAGAGACCCAGTACTTC.

The chain joins TRBV11-3 to TRBJ2-3; 11 bases line up with TRBD2. J lost 0 bases, V lost 3 bases, and 2 bases had no gene match. From germline, CDR1 is SGHNT and CDR2 YENEEA. The CDR3 extends over 16 amino acids. The CDR3: CASSLGLAASTDTQYF. The CDR3 region has the DNA TGTGCCAGCAGCTTGGGACTAGCGGCTAGCACAGATACGCAGTATTTT.